This TCR beta chain emerged from a study of blood T cell repertoires in COVID-19. Study-level background: Samples of COVID-19 (acute and convalescent) were obtained from the United States, Italy and Spain. The analysed material was cDNA or gDNA that came from T cells, B-cell-depleted T cells, or PBMCs.

TCRdb keeps only in-frame clones here, not all; method: immunoSEQ multiplex PCR. The table shows 130,000 or so clones, with 70% to 85% occurring only once. The source is a woman aged 80 or older with acute or convalescent COVID-19. Sequences were obtained from peripheral blood.

CDR3: CASSQPPRLAENYNEQFF. The CDR3 coding sequence is TGTGCCAGCAGCCAACCCCCTCGACTAGCGGAAAACTACAATGAGCAGTTCTTC. The genes are TRBV27 and TRBJ2-1, with TRBD2 matching over 9 bases. This CDR3 is 18 amino acids long. Trimming took 6 bases from V and 3 from J; bases not matched to a gene: 15. CDR1 is MNHEY, CDR2 SMNVEV, per germline (reference sequence).